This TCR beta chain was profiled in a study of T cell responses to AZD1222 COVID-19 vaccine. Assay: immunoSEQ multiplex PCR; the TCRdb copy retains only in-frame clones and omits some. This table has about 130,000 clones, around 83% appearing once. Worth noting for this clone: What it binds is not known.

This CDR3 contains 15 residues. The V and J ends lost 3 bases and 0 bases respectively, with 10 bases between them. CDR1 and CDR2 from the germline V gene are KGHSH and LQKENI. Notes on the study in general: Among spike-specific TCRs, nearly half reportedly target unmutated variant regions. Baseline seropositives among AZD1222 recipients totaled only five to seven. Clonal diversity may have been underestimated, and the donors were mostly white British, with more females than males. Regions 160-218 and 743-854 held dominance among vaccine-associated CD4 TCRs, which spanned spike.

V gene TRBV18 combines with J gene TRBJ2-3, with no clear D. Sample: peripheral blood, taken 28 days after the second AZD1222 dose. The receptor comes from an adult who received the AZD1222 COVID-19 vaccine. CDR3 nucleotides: TGTGCCAGCTCACCGGCCGATGCTAGCACAGATACGCAGTATTTT. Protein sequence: CASSPADASTDTQYF.